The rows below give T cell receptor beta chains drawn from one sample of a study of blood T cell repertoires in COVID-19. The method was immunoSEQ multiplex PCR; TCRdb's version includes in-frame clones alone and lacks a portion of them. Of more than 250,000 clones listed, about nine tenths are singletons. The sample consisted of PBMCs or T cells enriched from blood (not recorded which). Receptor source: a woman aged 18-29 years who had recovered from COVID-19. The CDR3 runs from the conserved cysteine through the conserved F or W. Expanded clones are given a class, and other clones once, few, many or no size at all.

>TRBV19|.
CASSNRQVNDGLFF
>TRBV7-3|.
CASSLNQGAYNEQFF
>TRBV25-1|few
CASSRTTGIVGNTIYF
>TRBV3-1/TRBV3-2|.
CASSHSRGYTF
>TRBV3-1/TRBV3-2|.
CASSHGEAGVSDEQFF
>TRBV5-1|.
CASSFQGQLQGPKQFF
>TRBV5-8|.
CASSLEATREQYF
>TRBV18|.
CASSPRGDRDSPLHF
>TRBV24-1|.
CATSDLVESYGYTF
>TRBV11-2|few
CASSPPGRGRGYTF
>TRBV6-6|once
CASSSGIPIYF
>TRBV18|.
CASSPTRTAFNEKLFF
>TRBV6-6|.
CASSYSGTKYEQYF
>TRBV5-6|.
CASSLRQGAIPNYGYTF
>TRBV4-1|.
CASSQYSRAYNYGYTF
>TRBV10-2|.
CASSEQSGGMMDTQYF
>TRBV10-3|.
CAVTSGRMPTDTQYF
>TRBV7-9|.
CASSLVSGKETQYF
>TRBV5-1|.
CASSPGGAGNEQFF
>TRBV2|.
CASSDGTGLYEQYF
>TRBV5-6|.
CASSRGSNYGYTF
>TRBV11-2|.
CASSLATPGTSRSYNEQFF
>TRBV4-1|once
CASSQVAGVVDTEAFF
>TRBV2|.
CASRRLFNYGYTF